These 6 T cell receptor beta chains originate from one sample sequenced in a study of response to subunit inactivated influenza vaccine. A single record per CDR3 protein comes from TCRdb applying MiXCR to the RT-PCR reads. The sample holds some 600,000 distinct CDR3 sequences, 14% seen once. The input for sequencing was PBMCs from blood, taken 14 days before vaccination. The receptors were sampled from a man aged 50 or older who received an inactivated influenza vaccine.

V and J are TRBV9 and TRBJ2-7; TRBD2 might be the D (5 bases). Germline loops: CDR1 SGDLS, CDR2 YYNGEE. V lost 0 bases to trimming and J lost 3 bases, with 10 bases between them. The CDR3 totals 14 residues. The CDR3: CASSVAGTVYEQYF. In nucleotides, the CDR3 is TGTGCCAGCAGCGTAGCGGGAACGGTCTACGAGCAGTACTTC.

This clonotype has more than one count but fewer than ten. This sequence joins TRBV28 and TRBJ2-2, with D perhaps matching TRBD1 (6 bases). V dropped 3 bases and J dropped 6 bases, with 14 bases sitting between them. Germline CDR1 reads MDHEN; CDR2 reads SYDVKM. The CDR3 loop spans 15 amino acids. CDR3: CASSFTGGGAGELFF. The DNA of the CDR3 is TGTGCCAGCAGTTTTACGGGTGGGGGCGCCGGGGAGCTGTTTTTT.

This clonotype was counted at least ten times. The chain links TRBV6-1 to TRBJ1-3; tentatively, D is TRBD1 (6 bases). Germline V gene lookup returns CDR1 MNHNS and CDR2 SASEGT. The V end was cut by 8 bases, the J end by 1 base, with 15 bases between. The CDR3 loop spans 15 amino acids. CDR3 sequence: CASAEQGDSGNTIYF. CDR3 DNA: TGTGCCAGCGCGGAACAGGGCGATTCTGGAAACACCATATATTTT.

The rearrangement joins TRBV5-6 to TRBJ2-5; D is unclear. CDR3 length: 14 amino acids. Germline loops: CDR1 SGHDT, CDR2 YYEEEE. V was trimmed by 0 bases and J by 4 bases, leaving 10 bases between them. CDR3 coding DNA: TGTGCCAGCAGCTTGGAACCATTACCAGAGACCCAGTACTTC. Its translation is CASSLEPLPETQYF.

This clonotype occurred many times. V is TRBV27 and J is TRBJ2-3; D gene unclear. Looked up from germline, CDR1 is MNHEY and CDR2 is SMNVEV (reference sequence). This CDR3 has 18 residues. V lost 1 base, J lost 1 base, and 18 bases lay in between. The CDR3 nucleotides are TGTGCCAGCAGTTTATTAGCTTCCATCATGGAGCGCACAGATACGCAGTATTTT. This codes for CASSLLASIMERTDTQYF.

Only a few counts were recorded for this clonotype. The chain uses TRBV29-1 and TRBJ2-1, with D possibly matching TRBD2 (6 bases). Germline-derived CDR1 and CDR2 are SQVTM and ANQGSEA. The CDR3 has 15 amino acids. Trimming pared 1 base from V and 3 bases from J, leaving 13 bases between. CDR3 amino acids: CSVEGPGLRYNEQFF. CDR3 in DNA: TGCAGCGTTGAAGGGCCGGGACTCCGCTACAATGAGCAGTTCTTC.